The present T cell receptor beta chain was sequenced within a study of cytomegalovirus exposure and HLA in healthy donors. Study outcomes and limitations: There were reportedly fewer N-insertions in an Asian-associated ancestry cluster than the roughly 670-donor mean, in a later analysis. In a later analysis, TCR beta V- and J-gene trimming was associated with a missense DCLRE1C variant.

CDR3 size: 14 residues. The PCR used 60 Vbeta and 13 Jbeta primers. Assay used: immunoSEQ multiplex PCR; TCRdb lists only in-frame clones, some missing. The sample includes almost 80,000 clones, less than 80% of them seen just once. Points on this clone: The antigen remains unidentified.

Those who donated were healthy bone marrow donors. Donors sampled were nominally healthy, though unrecorded immune exposures were likely. Sequencing was carried out using PBMCs. The sequence came from a woman aged 50 to 65 in good health and CMV-seropositive. This chain joins TRBV21-1 and TRBJ2-7; TRBD1, the D gene given by the table, was not confirmed from the DNA. TRBV21-1 is a pseudogene segment. As DNA, the CDR3 is TGTGCCAGCCCGAGTGGACAGTGCTCCTACGAGCAGTACGTC. Translating gives CASPSGQCSYEQYV.